Listed here are 26 T cell receptor beta chains from one sample, sequenced in a study of OX40 agonist ivuxolimab in advanced cancers. Assay: immunoSEQ multiplex PCR; the TCRdb copy retains only in-frame clones and omits some. The sample shows approximately 46,000 clones, roughly 90% of them seen only once. Specimen: CD4+ or CD8+ T cells sorted from blood, collected in a trial of the OX40 agonist ivuxolimab. These receptor sequences come from an adult with an advanced solid tumor such as melanoma, head and neck, liver or kidney cancer.

The rearrangement joins TRBV5-4 to TRBJ2-2; 8 bases line up with TRBD1. Germline V gene data show CDR1 as SGHNT and CDR2 as YYREEE (reference sequence). V shed 4 bases and J 1 base; nucleotides not matched to a gene: 15. The length of the CDR3 is 19 residues. The CDR3 loop is CASSPIRGTGDWNTGELFF. The CDR3 coding sequence is TGTGCCAGCAGCCCAATCCGCGGGACAGGCGATTGGAACACCGGGGAGCTGTTTTTT.

The V gene is TRBV5-4, the J gene TRBJ2-7, with D hard to call. Germline V gene sequence: CDR1 SGHNT, CDR2 YYREEE (reference sequence). V lost 3 bases, J lost 3 bases, and 4 bases lay in between. The CDR3 has 11 amino acids. CDR3 nucleotides: TGTGCCAGCAGCTCTGGCTACGAGCAGTACTTC. Protein: CASSSGYEQYF.

The chain couples TRBV4-1 to TRBJ2-5, with a possible D match to TRBD2 (6 bases). Trimming took 0 bases from V and 5 from J, leaving 10 bases between them. The CDR3 is 14 amino acids. In germline, CDR1 is MGHRA, CDR2 YSYEKL. The CDR3 DNA sequence: TGCGCCAGCAGCCAAGAACTAGCACAGGAGACCCAGTACTTC. This codes for CASSQELAQETQYF.

In the case of this clone: Other DNA sequences of this sample code for an identical CDR3. This chain joins TRBV28 and TRBJ2-7, with D perhaps being TRBD1 or TRBD2 (6 bases each). Germline values: CDR1 MDHEN, CDR2 SYDVKM. The CDR3 runs to 14 residues. V lost 3 bases and J 2 bases, leaving 11 bases between the germline ends. The CDR3 DNA reads as TGTGCCAGCAGTTTGGGGGCGGGACCCTACGAGCAGTACTTC. Translating it yields CASSLGAGPYEQYF.

The gene calls are TRBV28 and TRBJ2-2; 8 bases agree with TRBD1. Trimming at V came to 3 bases and at J to 6 bases, leaving 6 bases not matched to a gene. In germline, CDR1 is MDHEN, CDR2 SYDVKM. The CDR3 contains 15 residues. CDR3 DNA: TGTGCCAGCAGTTTTTTTGACAGGGGTGCCGGGGAGCTGTTTTTT. Its translation is CASSFFDRGAGELFF.

The chain combines TRBV7-2 with TRBJ2-1, with TRBD2 as a possible D gene (6 bases). The germline CDR1 and CDR2 sequences are SGHTA and FQGNSA. The ends were cut back, 5 bases at V and 0 bases at J, with 14 bases in the middle. CDR3 length equals 16 residues. CDR3 region: CASSLLDYSSYNEQFF. DNA for the CDR3: TGTGCCAGCAGCCTTTTGGACTATAGCTCCTACAATGAGCAGTTCTTC.

The J gene is TRBJ1-4, the V gene TRBV19, with TRBD1 as a possible D gene (5 bases). Trimming took off 5 bases at V and 0 bases at J, with 10 bases between the two ends. The CDR3 is made up of 15 amino acids. Germline V gene sequence: CDR1 LNHDA, CDR2 SQIVND (reference sequence). The CDR3 DNA reads as TGTGCCAGTAGTCCCGGGACTACAACTAATGAAAAACTGTTTTTT. The encoded protein is CASSPGTTTNEKLFF.

The CDR3 region has the DNA TGTGCCAGCAGTTTTCGGAGGAGGGACTACAATGAGCAGTTCTTC. It codes for CASSFRRRDYNEQFF. The V gene is TRBV28, the J gene TRBJ2-1; D possibly corresponds to TRBD2 (6 bases). The CDR3 sequence is 15 residues long. Germline CDR1 and CDR2: MDHEN and SYDVKM. Trimming cost V 3 bases and J 3 bases, with 12 bases left between them.

The J gene is TRBJ1-1, the V gene TRBV29-1, with D possibly matching TRBD1 (6 bases). Germline V gene sequence: CDR1 SQVTM, CDR2 ANQGSEA. This CDR3 comprises 13 residues. Trimming removed 0 bases at V and 6 bases at J, with 11 bases between. Here the CDR3 reads CSVEDRGNAEAFF. The CDR3 nucleotides read TGCAGCGTTGAAGACAGGGGAAATGCTGAAGCTTTCTTT.

V and J are TRBV5-1 and TRBJ2-1, with D unresolved. This CDR3 is built from 17 residues. Trimming left V 0 bases short and J 0 bases short, with 13 bases between. Germline V gene lookup returns CDR1 SGHRS and CDR2 YFSETQ. Here the CDR3 reads CASSLAETVSSYNEQFF. The CDR3, as DNA: TGCGCCAGCAGCTTGGCCGAGACGGTGAGCTCCTACAATGAGCAGTTCTTC.

The rearrangement joins TRBV7-6 to TRBJ2-3; 8 nucleotides agree with TRBD1. The trim removed 5 bases at V and 3 bases at J, leaving 7 bases unmatched. The CDR3 has 15 amino acids. Germline CDR1 SGHVS, CDR2 FNYEAQ. The CDR3 DNA sequence: TGTGCCAGCAGCCTATCGGACAGGGATACAGATACGCAGTATTTT. It yields the protein CASSLSDRDTDTQYF.

Concerning this clone: Mismatch with germline at one junction end may stem from a read error. The rearrangement links TRBV9 to TRBJ2-5, with 12 bases identical to TRBD2. CDR1 is SGDLS, CDR2 YYNGEE, per germline. The CDR3 extends over 14 amino acids. CDR3 protein: CASSATSGGEAQYF. The CDR3 bases are TGTGCCAGCAGCGCGACTAGCGGGGGAGAGGCCCAGTACTTC.

The J gene is TRBJ2-7, the V gene TRBV7-2, with D maybe TRBD2 (6 bases). In germline, CDR1 is SGHTA, CDR2 FQGNSA. The CDR3 covers 16 residues. Trimming left V 4 bases short and J 4 bases short, with 20 bases between. The CDR3 spells CASSSPPRTTGYEQYF. As DNA, the CDR3 is TGTGCCAGCAGCTCGCCCCCCCGGACTACGGGGTACGAGCAGTACTTC.

The V call is TRBV27, the J call TRBJ1-2; the match to TRBD1 covers 7 bases. The CDR3 runs 15 residues. The ends lost 2 bases at V and 4 bases at J; junction bases unmatched: 7. Looked up from germline, CDR1 is MNHEY and CDR2 is SMNVEV (reference sequence). CDR3 region: CASSLSRQGTYGYTF. CDR3 in DNA: TGTGCCAGCAGTTTAAGCCGACAGGGAACCTATGGCTACACCTTC.

CDR3 sequence: CASSEGRQGARGNQPQHF. The DNA of the CDR3 is TGTGCCAGCAGTGAAGGTCGACAGGGGGCTAGGGGCAATCAGCCCCAGCATTTT. The rearrangement uses TRBV2 and TRBJ1-5; TRBD1 agrees at 10 bases. CDR1 is SNHLY, CDR2 FYNNEI, per germline. CDR3 length: 18 residues. The junction had 8 bases not matched to a gene; V was cut back by 1 base and J by 2 bases.

This clone turned up a few times. This rearrangement joins TRBV2 to TRBJ1-5, with D tentatively TRBD1 (5 bases). CDR3 length equals 13 residues. Trimming left V 4 bases short and J 3 bases short, with 7 bases between. Germline values: CDR1 SNHLY, CDR2 FYNNEI. This CDR3 is CASSGTTNQPQHF. The CDR3 DNA is TGTGCCAGCAGTGGGACAACCAATCAGCCCCAGCATTTT.

In nucleotides, the CDR3 is TGTGCCAGTACGGGGACAGGGGCCTATGGCTACACCTTC. Translation gives CASTGTGAYGYTF. V and J are TRBV6-1 and TRBJ1-2; TRBD1 agrees at 10 bases. The germline V gene encodes CDR1 MNHNS and CDR2 SASEGT. V was clipped by 9 bases and J by 4 bases; unmatched bases: 5. This CDR3 spans 13 amino acids.

The chain employs TRBV6-1 and TRBJ2-1, with a possible D match to TRBD1 (6 bases). The CDR3 is made up of 12 amino acids. The germline V gene has CDR1 MNHNS and CDR2 SASEGT. V was trimmed by 9 bases and J by 4 bases, leaving 10 bases between them. CDR3 DNA sequence: TGTGCCAGTACAGGGACGTACAATGAGCAGTTCTTC. This translates into CASTGTYNEQFF.

CDR3 in DNA: TGTGCCAGCAGCGTGGGGGGTGCCGATGAGCAGTTCTTC. As protein: CASSVGGADEQFF. The rearrangement links TRBV9 to TRBJ2-1; D possibly corresponds to TRBD2 (6 bases). Trimming shortened V by 2 bases and J by 8 bases, and 11 bases separated the two germline ends. This CDR3 is built from 13 residues. Germline V gene data show CDR1 as SGDLS and CDR2 as YYNGEE.

This rearrangement joins TRBV10-1 to TRBJ1-3, with D uncertain. CDR3 length: 12 residues. Germline values: CDR1 WNHNN, CDR2 SYGVQD (reference sequence). Trimming cost V 0 bases and J 7 bases, with 4 bases left between them. The CDR3 here is CASSESPNTIYF. The CDR3 nucleotides are TGCGCCAGCAGTGAGTCTCCCAACACCATATATTTT.

The rearrangement joins TRBV6-1 to TRBJ1-5, with D uncertain. The germline gives CDR1 MNHNS, CDR2 SASEGT. V lost 5 bases and J lost 3, with 14 bases in between. CDR3 size: 15 residues. The CDR3: CASSRTFHLNQPQHF. CDR3 DNA sequence: TGTGCCAGCAGTCGAACATTTCACCTCAATCAGCCCCAGCATTTT.

The chain combines TRBV10-2 with TRBJ2-3, with 10 bases identical to TRBD2. The CDR3 is 15 amino acids. With 8 bases clipped from V and 4 bases from J, the junction kept 9 bases outside the gene matches. CDR1 and CDR2 (germline): WSHSY, SAAADI. CDR3 nucleotide sequence: TGCGCCAGCTTTCCAGCGGGGGGGAGAGCAGATACGCAGTATTTT. Protein sequence: CASFPAGGRADTQYF.

The chain employs TRBV7-8 and TRBJ1-5; weak D call: TRBD1 (5 bases). The CDR3 extends over 14 amino acids. Trimming removed 3 bases from V and 6 bases from J, with 12 bases in between. CDR1 and CDR2 from the germline V gene are SGHVS and FQNEAQ. Here the CDR3 DNA reads TGTGCCAGCAGCTTCGGGGGGGTCGGTCAGCCCCAGCATTTT. Translated, it gives CASSFGGVGQPQHF. Filled out from reference TRBV7-8 and TRBJ1-5, the complete variable domain reads GAGVSQSPRYKVAKRGQDVALRCDPISGHVSLFWYQQALGQGPEFLTYFQNEAQLDKSGLPSDRFFAERPEGSVSTLKIQRTQQEDSAVYLCASSFGGVGQPQHFGDGTRLSIL.

CDR3 nucleotide sequence: TGTGCCAGCAGTTTATCAGTGAGCCAGCCCCAGCATTTT. Its translation is CASSLSVSQPQHF. The chain has TRBV27 and TRBJ1-5; D call uncertain. The CDR3 covers 13 residues. Germline V gene lookup returns CDR1 MNHEY and CDR2 SMNVEV (reference sequence). The germline V and J ends were trimmed by 0 bases and 7 bases, with 7 bases remaining between them.

This rearrangement joins TRBV4-1 to TRBJ1-1; D unresolved. The CDR3 totals 15 residues. Trimming stripped 1 base from V and 0 bases from J, with 9 bases between. CDR1 is MGHRA and CDR2 is YSYEKL in the germline V gene. This chain's CDR3 is CASSQAAGMNTEAFF. DNA for the CDR3: TGCGCCAGCAGCCAAGCGGCGGGCATGAACACTGAAGCTTTCTTT.

The rearrangement uses TRBV2 and TRBJ2-7; TRBD2 agrees at 7 bases. Germline-derived CDR1 and CDR2 are SNHLY and FYNNEI. The V segment lost 2 bases and the J segment 2 bases; nucleotides outside the gene matches: 15. The CDR3 spans 18 residues. CDR3 sequence: CASSEPAPWGGLTYEQYV. The CDR3 nucleotides are TGTGCCAGCAGTGAACCCGCCCCGTGGGGGGGATTGACCTACGAGCAGTACGTC.